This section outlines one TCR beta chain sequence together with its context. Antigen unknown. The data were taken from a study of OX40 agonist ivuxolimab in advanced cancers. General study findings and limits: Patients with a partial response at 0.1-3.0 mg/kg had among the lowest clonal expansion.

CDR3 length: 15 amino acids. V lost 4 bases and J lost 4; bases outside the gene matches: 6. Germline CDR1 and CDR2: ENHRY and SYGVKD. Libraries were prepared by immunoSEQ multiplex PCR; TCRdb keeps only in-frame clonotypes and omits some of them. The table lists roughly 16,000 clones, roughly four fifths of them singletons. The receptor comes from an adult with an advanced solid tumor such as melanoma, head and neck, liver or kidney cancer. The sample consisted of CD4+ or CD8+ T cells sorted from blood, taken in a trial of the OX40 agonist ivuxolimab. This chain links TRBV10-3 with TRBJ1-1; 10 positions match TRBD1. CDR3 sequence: CAISGGTGALTEAFF. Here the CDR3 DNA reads TGTGCCATCAGTGGAGGGACAGGGGCCCTCACTGAAGCTTTCTTT.